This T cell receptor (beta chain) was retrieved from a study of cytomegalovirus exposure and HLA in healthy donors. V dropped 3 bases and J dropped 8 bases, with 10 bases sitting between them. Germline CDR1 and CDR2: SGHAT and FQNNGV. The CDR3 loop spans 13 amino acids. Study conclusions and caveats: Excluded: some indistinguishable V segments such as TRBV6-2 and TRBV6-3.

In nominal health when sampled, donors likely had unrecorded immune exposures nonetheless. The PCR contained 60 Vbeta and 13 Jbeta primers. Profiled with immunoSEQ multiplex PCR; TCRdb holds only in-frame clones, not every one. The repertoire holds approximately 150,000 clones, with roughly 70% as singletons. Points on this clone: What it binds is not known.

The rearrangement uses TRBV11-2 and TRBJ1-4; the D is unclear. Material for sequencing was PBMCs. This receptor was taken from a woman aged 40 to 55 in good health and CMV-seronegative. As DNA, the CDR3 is TGTGCCAGCAGCTTCATGGGCGAGGAAAAACTGTTTTTT. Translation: CASSFMGEEKLFF.